This T cell receptor (beta chain) derives from a study of blood T cell repertoires in COVID-19 (dated by TCRdb to about 2020). Looking at the study overall: The collaborator samples originated in the United States, Italy and Spain and spanned the acute and convalescent phases of COVID-19. A freely available public database, intended as a resource for researchers studying the immune response to SARS-CoV-2, is where the repertoires were released. Nearly every sample came with metadata listing a de-identified subject ID, COVID-19 status, age in years and sex. Subjects who had been exposed to COVID-19, were actively infected with it, or had recovered from it provided the deeply sampled blood TCRbeta repertoires that made up the dataset. The prospective study material was composed of cDNA or gDNA derived from T cells, B-cell-depleted T cells, or PBMCs. Samples came from the ongoing ImmuneRACE study (first 160 participants) plus 1,254 subjects from 6 global collaborators. Where HLA class I and class II types were available, the types were taken from metadata supplied by the sample provider, not from assay-based typing.

TCRbeta CDR3 regions were amplified from genomic DNA by means of the immunoSEQ Assay, a bias-controlled multiplex PCR. The published analysis was carried out like this. The number of nucleated cells in each sample was estimated from the amplification of reference gene primers within the assay. To quantify the absolute abundance of each unique TCRbeta CDR3 rearrangement, sequence reads were collapsed and filtered. Productive Simpson clonality was computed per sample as the square root of Simpson's diversity index over productive rearrangements. This immuneACCESS table, as held by TCRdb, lists in-frame sequences with V and J called but not all clones. Of the missing ones, under half trace to an unresolved V gene in checked studies; the others have no known cause. The V and J calls and clone size come from that table; D and trimming were worked out from the DNA. Within this sample are some 120,000 clones, with more than 80% of them counted one time only. The leading ten clones occupy 4.3% of the sample.

The paper's findings and limits, for the study overall: The quantity of clinical and demographic metadata differed by source and by participant and was supplied without curation.

About this clone itself: Its binding antigen is unknown. No per-base quality is available; no much larger clone lies one base away.

Collaborating institutions collected whole blood in K2EDTA tubes following their own protocols. For TCRbeta analysis, collaborator samples were shipped as frozen whole blood, as isolated PBMCs, or as DNA extracted from either sample type. Via the germline V gene, CDR1 is LGHNA and CDR2 YSLEER. The CDR3 runs 15 amino acids, cysteine and phenylalanine included. The retained sequence is limited to the CDR3, 45 bases, with the frame set at the first base. V drops 1 base and J drops 1 base, leaving 8 bases in between. This clonotype originated in a human donor in a cohort sampled during active COVID-19. Sequencing was done on a sample of peripheral blood. The chain employs TRBV4-3 and TRBJ1-3; the D gene assignment is ambiguous. The DNA is TGCGCCAGCAGCCAAGGTGCGGATTCTGGAAACACCATATATTTT. The encoded protein is CASSQGADSGNTIYF.